The 9 T cell receptor beta chains reported below all come from one sample, sequenced in a study of beta chain features in type 1 diabetes. The sequenced template was cDNA made from the entire isolated RNA. Sequencing used immunoSEQ multiplex PCR; TCRdb keeps in-frame clones, though not all of them. The data contain some 410,000 clones, about an eighth of them singletons. Source material: naive CD4+ T cells from blood. The receptors come from a woman aged 18-29 years in good health.

This sequence joins TRBV13 and TRBJ2-7, with 12 bases identical to TRBD2. The CDR3 length is 15 residues. V lost 4 bases and J lost 4; bases outside the gene matches: 5. CDR1 and CDR2 (germline): PRHDT, FYEKMQ (reference sequence). The CDR3 reads CASSSYGTSGYEQYF. Here the CDR3 DNA reads TGTGCCAGCAGCTCATACGGGACTAGCGGGTACGAGCAGTACTTC.

This clone turned up a few times. The CDR3, as DNA: TGTGCCACCAGCAGAGAGCCCCTTGGAACTGAAGCTTTCTTT. Translation: CATSREPLGTEAFF. The V call is TRBV15, the J call TRBJ1-1; D gene unclear. V lost 0 bases, J lost 5 bases, and 10 bases lay in between. The length of the CDR3 is 14 residues. Germline CDR1 and CDR2: LNHNV and YYDKDF (reference sequence). The full variable domain, completed using reference TRBV15 and TRBJ1-1, is DAMVIQNPRYQVTQFGKPVTLSCSQTLNHNVMYWYQQKSSQAPKLLFHYYDKDFNNEADTPDNFQSRRPNTSFCFLDIRSPGLGDTAMYLCATSREPLGTEAFFGQGTRLTVV.

This clone was counted a few times. The gene calls are TRBV28 and TRBJ2-2, with D perhaps TRBD1 (5 bases). Germline V gene data show CDR1 as MDHEN and CDR2 as SYDVKM. The CDR3 sequence is 13 residues long. The germline V and J ends were trimmed by 9 bases and 7 bases, with 15 bases remaining between them. The CDR3 sequence: CASRQSLGGELFF. Written as DNA, the CDR3 is TGTGCCAGTAGACAGAGTTTGGGCGGGGAGCTGTTTTTT.

The DNA for the CDR3 is TGTGCCAGCAGGGGACAGGGAATAACGTACGTC. Translation: CASRGQGITYV. V and J are TRBV6-5 and TRBJ2-7, with 9 nucleotides matching TRBD1. Unmatched junction bases numbered 6, after V lost 6 bases and J lost 12 bases. The V gene's germline CDR1 is MNHEY and CDR2 SVGAGI. The CDR3 is 11 amino acids.

Here the CDR3 DNA reads TGTGCCAGCAGCTTAGACAGGGTTGGCACCGGGGAGCTGTTTTTT. Its protein is CASSLDRVGTGELFF. The rearrangement joins TRBV7-8 to TRBJ2-2; D perhaps matches TRBD1 (6 bases). This CDR3 is built from 15 residues. CDR1 SGHVS and CDR2 FQNEAQ come from the germline V gene. Trimming cost V 1 base and J 4 bases, with 10 bases left between them.

As DNA, the CDR3 is TGCGCCAGCAGCCAAGATTCGGATCAAGACACTGAAGCTTTCTTT. Translating gives CASSQDSDQDTEAFF. The rearrangement joins TRBV4-3 to TRBJ1-1; D uncertain. CDR3 length equals 15 residues. Germline CDR1 LGHNA, CDR2 YSLEER. V gave up 0 bases and J gave up 3 bases, with 11 bases separating them.

This clone was seen more than once but under ten times. The rearrangement joins TRBV7-2 to TRBJ2-6; D is uncertain. V gave up 3 bases and J gave up 0 bases, with 6 bases separating them. Germline CDR1 reads SGHTA; CDR2 reads FQGNSA. The CDR3 is 15 amino acids. The CDR3 nucleotides are TGTGCCAGCAGCTTCCGCCCCTCTGGGGCCAACGTCCTGACTTTC. This sequence encodes CASSFRPSGANVLTF.

This clone came up once. J is TRBJ2-3 and V is TRBV29-1; 10 positions match TRBD2. The CDR3 is 13 residues long. V lost 8 bases and J lost 3; bases outside the gene matches: 5. Germline V gene sequence: CDR1 SQVTM, CDR2 ANQGSEA. The CDR3 DNA sequence: TGCAGCATCCGAGCGGGAGGGACAGATACGCAGTATTTT. Its protein is CSIRAGGTDTQYF.

This sequence joins TRBV7-2 and TRBJ2-3; D call uncertain. V was trimmed by 6 bases and J by 7 bases, leaving 11 bases between them. This CDR3 spans 12 amino acids. Looked up from germline, CDR1 is SGHTA and CDR2 is FQGNSA. CDR3 in DNA: TGTGCCAGCAGAATCGACGGGTATACGCAGTATTTT. This translates into CASRIDGYTQYF. The variable domain in full, completed from reference TRBV7-2 and TRBJ2-3, reads GAGVSQSPSNKVTEKGKDVELRCDPISGHTALYWYRQSLGQGLEFLIYFQGNSAPDKSGLPSDRFSAERTGGSVSTLTIQRTQQEDSAVYLCASRIDGYTQYFGPGTRLTVL.